These 5 T cell receptor beta chains share one sample of origin, sequenced in a study of CD8+CD57+ T cells in acquired aplastic anemia. All sequencing subjects had displayed CD8+CD57+ cell expansion on flow cytometry. The template used for profiling TCR beta VDJ and CDR3 was genomic DNA. One entry per CDR3 protein, called by TCRdb with MiXCR from the reads. This repertoire shows under 350,000 distinct CDR3 sequences, 45% to 65% found once; its top ten account for roughly 1.3%. Sequenced sample: sorted CD4+, CD8+, or CD8+CD57+ T cells (not recorded which) from PBMCs. The receptor source for this set is a human donor with aplastic anemia.

This rearrangement joins TRBV20-1 to TRBJ2-3, with D perhaps assigned TRBD1 or TRBD2 (6 bases each). The CDR3 sequence is 14 residues long. Between the trimmed V and J ends, which lost 0 bases and 5 bases, there was a span of 12 bases. The germline CDR1 and CDR2 sequences are DFQATT and SNEGSKA (reference sequence). The chain's CDR3 is CSARDLEGGDTQYF. CDR3 DNA sequence: TGCAGTGCTAGAGATCTCGAGGGGGGAGATACGCAGTATTTT.

This clonotype showed up just a few times. The J gene is TRBJ2-7, the V gene TRBV20-1, with unresolved D. The CDR3 length is 12 residues. Trimming cost V 1 base and J 2 bases, with 6 bases left between them. Germline V gives CDR1 DFQATT, CDR2 SNEGSKA (reference sequence). For the CDR3, the DNA is TGCAGTGCTAGAGGCGACACCTACGAGCAGTACTTC. Translated, it gives CSARGDTYEQYF.

In DNA form, the CDR3 reads TGTGCCAGCAGCGTAGATGGATTTGGGAACACTGAAGCTTTCTTT. Residues: CASSVDGFGNTEAFF. The chain is built from TRBV9 and TRBJ1-1; the D is unclear. The CDR3 length is 15 residues. The V gene lost 0 bases and the J gene lost 1 base, with 10 bases spanning the gap. The germline V gene has CDR1 SGDLS and CDR2 YYNGEE. Using reference TRBV9 and TRBJ1-1 for the parts outside the CDR3, the full variable domain is DSGVTQTPKHLITATGQRVTLRCSPRSGDLSVYWYQQSLDQGLQFLIQYYNGEERAKGNILERFSAQQFPDLHSELNLSSLELGDSALYFCASSVDGFGNTEAFFGQGTRLTVV.

This clonotype was counted only a few times. The CDR3 coding sequence is TGCAGTGCTATGAGGGGGACTAGCGTAAACGAGCAGTACTTC. Translating it yields CSAMRGTSVNEQYF. The chain combines TRBV20-1 with TRBJ2-7; 10 nucleotides align to TRBD2. CDR3 length: 14 residues. V lost 4 bases, J lost 5 bases, and 8 bases stayed unmatched. The germline V gene has CDR1 DFQATT and CDR2 SNEGSKA (reference sequence).

This clonotype was detected only once. This rearrangement joins TRBV7-6 to TRBJ1-1; D is perhaps TRBD1 (6 bases). The germline V gene encodes CDR1 SGHVS and CDR2 FNYEAQ. V was pared by 7 bases and J by 0 bases, with 18 bases between. This CDR3 is built from 16 residues. The CDR3 bases are TGTGCCAGCACCCACTTCGGGGGCTCGGTGAACACTGAAGCTTTCTTT. Amino acids: CASTHFGGSVNTEAFF.